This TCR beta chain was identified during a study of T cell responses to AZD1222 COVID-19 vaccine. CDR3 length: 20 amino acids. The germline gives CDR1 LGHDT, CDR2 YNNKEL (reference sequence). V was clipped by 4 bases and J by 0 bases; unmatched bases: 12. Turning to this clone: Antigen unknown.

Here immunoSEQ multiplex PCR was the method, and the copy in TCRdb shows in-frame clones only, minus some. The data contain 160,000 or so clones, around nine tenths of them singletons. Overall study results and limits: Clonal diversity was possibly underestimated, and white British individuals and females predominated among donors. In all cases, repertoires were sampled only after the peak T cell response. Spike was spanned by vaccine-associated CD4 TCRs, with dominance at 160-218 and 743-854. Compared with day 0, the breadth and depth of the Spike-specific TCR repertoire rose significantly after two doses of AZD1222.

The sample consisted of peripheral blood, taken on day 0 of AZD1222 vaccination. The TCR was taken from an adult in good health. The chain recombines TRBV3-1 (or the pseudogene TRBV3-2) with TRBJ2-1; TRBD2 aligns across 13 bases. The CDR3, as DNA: TGTGCCAGCAGCCGAGCCCCGGGACTAGCGGGAAAGGGCTCCTACAATGAGCAGTTCTTC. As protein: CASSRAPGLAGKGSYNEQFF.